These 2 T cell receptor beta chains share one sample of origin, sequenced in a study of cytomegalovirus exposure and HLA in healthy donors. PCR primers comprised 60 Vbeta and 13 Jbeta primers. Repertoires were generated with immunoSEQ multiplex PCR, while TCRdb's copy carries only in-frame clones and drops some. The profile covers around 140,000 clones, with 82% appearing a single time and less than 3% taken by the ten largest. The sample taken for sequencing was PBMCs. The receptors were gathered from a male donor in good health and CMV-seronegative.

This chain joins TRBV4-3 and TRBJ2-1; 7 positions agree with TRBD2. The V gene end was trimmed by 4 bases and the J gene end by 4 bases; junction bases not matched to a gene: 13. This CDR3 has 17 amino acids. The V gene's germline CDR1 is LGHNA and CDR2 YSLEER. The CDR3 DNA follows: TGCGCCAGCAGCCCAAAAGCCTGGGACTACAGGTACAATGAGCAGTTCTTC. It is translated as CASSPKAWDYRYNEQFF.

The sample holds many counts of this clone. The CDR3 protein is CASSSPGGRANEQFF. The CDR3 nucleotides are TGTGCCAGCAGCTCCCCGGGCGGGAGGGCCAATGAGCAGTTCTTC. J is TRBJ2-1 and V is TRBV5-4; TRBD2 agrees at 9 bases. This CDR3 is built from 15 residues. V shed 3 bases and J 6 bases; nucleotides not matched to a gene: 7. CDR1 is SGHNT, CDR2 YYREEE, per germline (reference sequence).